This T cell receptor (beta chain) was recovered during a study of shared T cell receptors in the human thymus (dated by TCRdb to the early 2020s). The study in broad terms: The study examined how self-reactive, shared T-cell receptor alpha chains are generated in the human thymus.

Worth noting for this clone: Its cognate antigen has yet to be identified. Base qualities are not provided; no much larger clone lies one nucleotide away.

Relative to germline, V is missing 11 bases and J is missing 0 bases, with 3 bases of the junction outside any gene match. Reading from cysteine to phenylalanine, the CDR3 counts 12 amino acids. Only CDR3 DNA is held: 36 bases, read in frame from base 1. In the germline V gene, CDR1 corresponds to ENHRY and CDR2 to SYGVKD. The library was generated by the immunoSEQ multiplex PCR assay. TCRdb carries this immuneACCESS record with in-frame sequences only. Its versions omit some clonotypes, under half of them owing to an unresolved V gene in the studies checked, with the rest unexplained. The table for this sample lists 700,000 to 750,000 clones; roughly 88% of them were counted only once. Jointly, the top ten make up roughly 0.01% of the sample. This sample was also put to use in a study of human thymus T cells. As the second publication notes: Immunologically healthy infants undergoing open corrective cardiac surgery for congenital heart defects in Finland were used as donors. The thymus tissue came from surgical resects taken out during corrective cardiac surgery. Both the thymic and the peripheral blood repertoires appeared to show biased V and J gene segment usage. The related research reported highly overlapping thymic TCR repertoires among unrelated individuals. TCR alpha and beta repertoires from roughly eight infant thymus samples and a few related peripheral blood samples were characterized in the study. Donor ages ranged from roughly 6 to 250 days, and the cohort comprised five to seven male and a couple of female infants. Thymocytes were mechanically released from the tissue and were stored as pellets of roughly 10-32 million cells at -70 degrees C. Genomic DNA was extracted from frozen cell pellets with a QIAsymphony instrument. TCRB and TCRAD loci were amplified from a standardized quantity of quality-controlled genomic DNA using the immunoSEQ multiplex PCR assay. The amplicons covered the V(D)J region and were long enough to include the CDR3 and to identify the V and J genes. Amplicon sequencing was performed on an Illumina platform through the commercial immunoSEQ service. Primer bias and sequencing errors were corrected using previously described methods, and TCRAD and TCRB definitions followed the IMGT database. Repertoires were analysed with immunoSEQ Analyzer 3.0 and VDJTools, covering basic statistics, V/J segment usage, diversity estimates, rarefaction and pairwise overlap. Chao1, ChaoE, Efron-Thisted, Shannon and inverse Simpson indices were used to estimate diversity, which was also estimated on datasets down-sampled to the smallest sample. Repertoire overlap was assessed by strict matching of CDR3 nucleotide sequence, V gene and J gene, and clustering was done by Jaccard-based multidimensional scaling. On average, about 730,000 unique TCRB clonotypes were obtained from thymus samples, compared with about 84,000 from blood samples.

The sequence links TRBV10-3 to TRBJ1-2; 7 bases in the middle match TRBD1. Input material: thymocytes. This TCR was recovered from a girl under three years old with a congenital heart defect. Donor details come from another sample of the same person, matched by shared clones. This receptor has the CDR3 CAVQGPNYGYTF. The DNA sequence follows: TGTGCCGTACAGGGGCCTAACTATGGCTACACCTTC.